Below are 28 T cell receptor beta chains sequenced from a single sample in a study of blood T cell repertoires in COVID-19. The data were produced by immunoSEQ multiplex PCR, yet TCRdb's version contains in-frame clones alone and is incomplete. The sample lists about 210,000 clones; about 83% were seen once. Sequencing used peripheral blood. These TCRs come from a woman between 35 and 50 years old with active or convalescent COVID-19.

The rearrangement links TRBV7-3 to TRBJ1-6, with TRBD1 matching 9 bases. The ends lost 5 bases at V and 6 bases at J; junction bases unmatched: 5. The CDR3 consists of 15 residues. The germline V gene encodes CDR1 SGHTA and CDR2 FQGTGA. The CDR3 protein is CASSPQGAGNSPLHF. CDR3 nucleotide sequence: TGTGCCAGCAGCCCACAGGGGGCGGGTAATTCACCCCTCCACTTT.

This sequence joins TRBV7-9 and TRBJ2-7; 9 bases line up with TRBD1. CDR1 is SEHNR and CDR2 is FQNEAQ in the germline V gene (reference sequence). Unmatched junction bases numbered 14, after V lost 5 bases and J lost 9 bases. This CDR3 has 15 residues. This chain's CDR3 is CASSLWTGDRDWQYF. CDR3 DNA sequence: TGTGCCAGCAGCCTGTGGACAGGGGACCGCGATTGGCAGTACTTC.

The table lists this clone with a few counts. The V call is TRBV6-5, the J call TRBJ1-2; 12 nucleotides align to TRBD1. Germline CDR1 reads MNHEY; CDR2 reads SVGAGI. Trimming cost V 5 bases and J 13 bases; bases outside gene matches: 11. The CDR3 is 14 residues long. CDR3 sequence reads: CASSKGQGATYSTF. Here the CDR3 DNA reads TGTGCCAGCAGTAAGGGACAGGGGGCTACGTACTCCACCTTC.

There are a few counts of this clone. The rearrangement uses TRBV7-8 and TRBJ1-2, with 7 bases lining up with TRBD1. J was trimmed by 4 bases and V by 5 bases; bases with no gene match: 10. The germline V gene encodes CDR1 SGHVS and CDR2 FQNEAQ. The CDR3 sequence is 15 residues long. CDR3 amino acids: CASSKTGVRSYGYTF. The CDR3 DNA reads TGTGCCAGCAGCAAAACAGGGGTTAGGAGCTATGGCTACACCTTC.

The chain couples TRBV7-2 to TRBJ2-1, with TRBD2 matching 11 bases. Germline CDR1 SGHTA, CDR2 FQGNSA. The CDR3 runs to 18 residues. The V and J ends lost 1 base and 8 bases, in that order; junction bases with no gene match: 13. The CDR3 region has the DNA TGTGCCAGCAGCTTAGAGGCCCTAGCGGGGGGCATTCTCGATGAGCAGTTCTTC. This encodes CASSLEALAGGILDEQFF.

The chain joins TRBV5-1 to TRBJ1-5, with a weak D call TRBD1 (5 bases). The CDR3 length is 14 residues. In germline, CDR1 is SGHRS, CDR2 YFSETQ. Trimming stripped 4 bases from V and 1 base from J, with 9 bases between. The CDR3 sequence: CASSPGQSNQPQHF. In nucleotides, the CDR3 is TGCGCCAGCAGCCCCGGACAAAGCAATCAGCCCCAGCATTTT.

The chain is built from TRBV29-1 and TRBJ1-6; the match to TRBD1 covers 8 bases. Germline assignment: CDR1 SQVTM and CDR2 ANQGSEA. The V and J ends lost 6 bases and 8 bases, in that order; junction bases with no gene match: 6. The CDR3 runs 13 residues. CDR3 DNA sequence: TGCAGCGTCCCCGGACAGGGCGATTCACCCCTCCACTTT. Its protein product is CSVPGQGDSPLHF.

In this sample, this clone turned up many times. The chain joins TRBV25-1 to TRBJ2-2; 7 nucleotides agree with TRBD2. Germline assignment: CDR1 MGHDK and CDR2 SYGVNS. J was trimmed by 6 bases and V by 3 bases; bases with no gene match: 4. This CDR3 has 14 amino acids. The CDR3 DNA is TGTGCCAGCAGTGAGGCGACTAGCTCCGGGGAGCTGTTTTTT. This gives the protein CASSEATSSGELFF.

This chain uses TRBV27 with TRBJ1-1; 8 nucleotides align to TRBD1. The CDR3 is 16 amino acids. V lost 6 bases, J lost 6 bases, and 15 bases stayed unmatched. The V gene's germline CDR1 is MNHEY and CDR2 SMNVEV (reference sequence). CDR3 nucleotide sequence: TGTGCCAGCAGCAAGGAAGAATGGACAGGGACCCCTGAAGCTTTCTTT. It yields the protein CASSKEEWTGTPEAFF.

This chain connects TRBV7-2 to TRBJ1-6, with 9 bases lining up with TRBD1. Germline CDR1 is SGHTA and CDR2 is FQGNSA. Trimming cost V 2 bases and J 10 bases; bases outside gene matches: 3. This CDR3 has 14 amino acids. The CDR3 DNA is TGTGCCAGCAGCTTAACAGGGGGCCAGTCACCCCTCCACTTT. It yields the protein CASSLTGGQSPLHF.

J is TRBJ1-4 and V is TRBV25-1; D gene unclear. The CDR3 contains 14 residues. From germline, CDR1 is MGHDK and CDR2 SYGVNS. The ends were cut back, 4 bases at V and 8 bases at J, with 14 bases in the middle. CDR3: CASSGAPGIEKLFF. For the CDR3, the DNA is TGTGCCAGCAGTGGAGCGCCGGGAATCGAAAAACTGTTTTTT.

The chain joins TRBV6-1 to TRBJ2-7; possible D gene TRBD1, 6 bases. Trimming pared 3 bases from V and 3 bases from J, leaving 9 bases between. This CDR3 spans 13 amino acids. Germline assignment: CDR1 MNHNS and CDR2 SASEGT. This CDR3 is CASSDGQFYEQYF. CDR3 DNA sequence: TGTGCCAGCAGTGATGGACAGTTCTACGAGCAGTACTTC.

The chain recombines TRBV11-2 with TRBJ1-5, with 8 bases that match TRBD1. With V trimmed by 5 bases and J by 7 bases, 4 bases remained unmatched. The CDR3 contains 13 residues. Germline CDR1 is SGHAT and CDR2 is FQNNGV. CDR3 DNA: TGTGCCAGCAGCCGAACAGGGGGGCAGCCCCAGCATTTT. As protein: CASSRTGGQPQHF.

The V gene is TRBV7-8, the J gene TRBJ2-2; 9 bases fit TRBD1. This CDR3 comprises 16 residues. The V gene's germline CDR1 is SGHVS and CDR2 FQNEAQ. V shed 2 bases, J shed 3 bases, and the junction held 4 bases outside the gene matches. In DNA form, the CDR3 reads TGTGCCAGCAGCTTAACGGGACAGGGCGACACCGGGGAGCTGTTTTTT. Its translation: CASSLTGQGDTGELFF.

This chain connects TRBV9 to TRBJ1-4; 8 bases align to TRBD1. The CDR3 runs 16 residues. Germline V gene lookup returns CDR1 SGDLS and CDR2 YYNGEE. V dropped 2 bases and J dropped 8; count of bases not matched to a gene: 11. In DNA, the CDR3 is TGTGCCAGCAGCGTGGGGATAGACAGGGGAGGAGAAAAACTGTTTTTT. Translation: CASSVGIDRGGEKLFF.

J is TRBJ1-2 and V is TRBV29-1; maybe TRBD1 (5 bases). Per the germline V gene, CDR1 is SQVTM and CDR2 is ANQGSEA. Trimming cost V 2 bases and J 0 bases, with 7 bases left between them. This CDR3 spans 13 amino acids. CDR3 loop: CSVEQGPNYGYTF. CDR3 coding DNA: TGCAGCGTTGAACAGGGCCCTAACTATGGCTACACCTTC.

The CDR3 sequence: CASSPRDYYGYTF. CDR3 in DNA: TGCGCCAGCAGCCCCCGAGACTACTATGGCTACACCTTC. The J gene is TRBJ1-2, the V gene TRBV5-1; the D is unclear. This CDR3 has 13 amino acids. In germline, CDR1 is SGHRS, CDR2 YFSETQ. Trimming pared 4 bases from V and 3 bases from J, leaving 10 bases between.

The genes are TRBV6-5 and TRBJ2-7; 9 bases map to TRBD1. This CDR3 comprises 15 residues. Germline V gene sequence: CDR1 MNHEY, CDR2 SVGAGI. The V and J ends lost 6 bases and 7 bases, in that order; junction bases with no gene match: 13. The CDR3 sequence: CASSAGTGRLWEQYF. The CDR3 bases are TGTGCCAGCAGCGCCGGGACAGGGAGATTATGGGAGCAGTACTTC.

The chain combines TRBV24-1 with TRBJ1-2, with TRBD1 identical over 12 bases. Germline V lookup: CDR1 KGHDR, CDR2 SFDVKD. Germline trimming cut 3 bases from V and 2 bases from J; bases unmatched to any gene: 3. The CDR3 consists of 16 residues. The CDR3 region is CATSDRGQGANYGYTF. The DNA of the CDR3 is TGTGCCACCAGTGATCGGGGACAGGGGGCAAACTATGGCTACACCTTC.

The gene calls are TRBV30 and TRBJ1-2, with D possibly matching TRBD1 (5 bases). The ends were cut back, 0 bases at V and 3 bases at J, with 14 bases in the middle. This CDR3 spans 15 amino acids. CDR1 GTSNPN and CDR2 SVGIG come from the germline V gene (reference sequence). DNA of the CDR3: TGTGCCTGGAGTGTAAGGCAGGGTGGCGACTATGGCTACACCTTC. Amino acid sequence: CAWSVRQGGDYGYTF.

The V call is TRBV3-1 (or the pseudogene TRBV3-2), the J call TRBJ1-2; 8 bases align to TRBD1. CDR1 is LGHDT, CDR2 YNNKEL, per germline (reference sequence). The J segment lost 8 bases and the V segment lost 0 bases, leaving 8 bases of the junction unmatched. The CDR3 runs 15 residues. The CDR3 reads CASSQDGGQGDGYTF. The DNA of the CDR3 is TGTGCCAGCAGCCAAGATGGAGGACAGGGAGACGGCTACACCTTC.

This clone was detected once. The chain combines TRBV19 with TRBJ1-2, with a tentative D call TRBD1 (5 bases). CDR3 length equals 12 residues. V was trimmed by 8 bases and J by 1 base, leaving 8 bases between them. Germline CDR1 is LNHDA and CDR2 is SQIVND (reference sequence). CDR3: CASQGNNYGYTF. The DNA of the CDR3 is TGTGCCAGTCAGGGCAATAACTATGGCTACACCTTC.

The CDR3 sequence: CASSLDPGQTSSGANVLTF. CDR3 in DNA: TGTGCCAGCAGTTTAGACCCTGGACAGACCAGCTCTGGGGCCAACGTCCTGACTTTC. This chain links TRBV27 with TRBJ2-6; a possible D gene is TRBD1 (6 bases). The CDR3 runs to 19 residues. Germline V lookup: CDR1 MNHEY, CDR2 SMNVEV (reference sequence). V shed 2 bases and J shed 0 bases, with 17 bases lying between them.

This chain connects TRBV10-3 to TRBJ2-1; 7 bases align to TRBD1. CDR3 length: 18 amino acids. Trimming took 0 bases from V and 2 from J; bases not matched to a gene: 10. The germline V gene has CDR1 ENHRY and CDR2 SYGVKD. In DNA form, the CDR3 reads TGTGCCATCAGTGAGTCGACGGCCTCGAGGGGGCCCTACAATGAGCAGTTCTTC. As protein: CAISESTASRGPYNEQFF.

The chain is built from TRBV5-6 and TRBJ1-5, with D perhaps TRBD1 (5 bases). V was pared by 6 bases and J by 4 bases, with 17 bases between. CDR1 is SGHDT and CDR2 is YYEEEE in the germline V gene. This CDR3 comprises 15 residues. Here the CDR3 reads CASTWGQGRNQPQHF. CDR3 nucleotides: TGTGCCAGCACCTGGGGCCAGGGCCGTAATCAGCCCCAGCATTTT. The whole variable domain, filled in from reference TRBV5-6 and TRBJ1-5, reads DAGVTQSPTHLIKTRGQQVTLRCSPKSGHDTVSWYQQALGQGPQFIFQYYEEEERQRGNFPDRFSGHQFPNYSSELNVNALLLGDSALYLCASTWGQGRNQPQHFGDGTRLSIL.

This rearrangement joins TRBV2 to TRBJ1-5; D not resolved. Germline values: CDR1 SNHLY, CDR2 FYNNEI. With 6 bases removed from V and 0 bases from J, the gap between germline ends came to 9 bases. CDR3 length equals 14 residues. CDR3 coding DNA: TGTGCCAGCAGAAAACAGTATAGCAATCAGCCCCAGCATTTT. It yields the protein CASRKQYSNQPQHF.

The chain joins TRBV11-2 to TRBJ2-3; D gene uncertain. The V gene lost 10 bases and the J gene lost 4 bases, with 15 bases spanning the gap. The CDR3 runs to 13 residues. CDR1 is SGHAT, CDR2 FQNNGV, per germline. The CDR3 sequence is CATPVHGADTQYF. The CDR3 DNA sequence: TGTGCCACCCCTGTCCACGGAGCAGATACGCAGTATTTT.

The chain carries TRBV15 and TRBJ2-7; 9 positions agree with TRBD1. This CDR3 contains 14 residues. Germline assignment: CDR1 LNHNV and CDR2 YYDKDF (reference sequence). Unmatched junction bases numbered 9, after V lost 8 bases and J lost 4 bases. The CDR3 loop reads CATSLGTGSYEQYF. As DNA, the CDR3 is TGTGCCACCTCACTCGGGACAGGGTCGTACGAGCAGTACTTC.